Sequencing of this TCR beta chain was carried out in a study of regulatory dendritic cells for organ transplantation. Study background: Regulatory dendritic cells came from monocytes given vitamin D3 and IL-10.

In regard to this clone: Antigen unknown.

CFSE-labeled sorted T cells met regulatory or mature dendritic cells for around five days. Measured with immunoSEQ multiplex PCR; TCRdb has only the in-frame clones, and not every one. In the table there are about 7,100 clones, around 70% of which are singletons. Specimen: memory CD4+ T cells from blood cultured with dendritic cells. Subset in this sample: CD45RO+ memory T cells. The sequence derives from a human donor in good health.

Written as DNA, the CDR3 is TGTGCCAGCAGCTTGGCAGGGACTTTGAACACTGAAGCTTTCTTT. As protein: CASSLAGTLNTEAFF. V and J are TRBV7-2 and TRBJ1-1; D is possibly TRBD1 (5 bases). There are 15 residues in the CDR3. V gave up 3 bases and J gave up 0 bases, with 11 bases separating them. The V gene's germline CDR1 is SGHTA and CDR2 FQGNSA.